This TCR beta chain was sequenced for a study of shared T cell receptors in the human thymus. The data were produced by immunoSEQ multiplex PCR, yet TCRdb's version contains in-frame clones alone and is incomplete. Of more than 550,000 clones listed, more than 75% were seen once; the top ten hold more than 0.009%. V lost 4 bases to trimming and J lost 3 bases, with 9 bases between them. CDR1 and CDR2 from the germline V gene are SEHNR and FQNEAQ (reference sequence). This CDR3 has 13 residues. These records were also assigned to another study, of human thymus T cells. That report notes: Resections from corrective heart surgery supplied the thymus tissue. Related research found strongly overlapping thymic repertoires in unrelated individuals.

The TCR was taken from a boy under three years old with a congenital heart defect. The source material was thymocytes. The chain combines TRBV7-9 with TRBJ1-1, with TRBD1 as a possible D gene (6 bases). The CDR3 loop reads CASSSGQYTEAFF. In DNA form, the CDR3 reads TGTGCCAGCAGCTCCGGACAGTACACTGAAGCTTTCTTT. The full variable domain, its missing parts supplied by reference TRBV7-9 and TRBJ1-1, is DTGVSQNPRHKITKRGQNVTFRCDPISEHNRLYWYRQTLGQGPEFLTYFQNEAQLEKSRLLSDRFSAERPKGSFSTLEIQRTEQGDSAMYLCASSSGQYTEAFFGQGTRLTVV.